This T cell receptor beta chain was identified during a study of Ad26.COV2.S vaccination and SARS-CoV-2 variants. Study-wide background: A COV1001 Ad26.COV2.S trial-arm participant provided the sample.

Treatment here: 19 received Ad26.COV2.S at low or high dose, single or two shots; about 5 received placebo; per-sample allocation not given. Sampling happened 63 days after the first vaccine or placebo injection. An Ad26 vector expressing Wuhan-strain SARS-CoV-2 spike constituted the vaccine. Concerning this clone itself: Antigen: not known.

The study, taken as a whole, reports: Spike-specific CD8+ and CD4+ T cell responses reportedly showed substantial breadth after vaccination.

Sequenced by immunoSEQ multiplex PCR; TCRdb stores in-frame clones only, minus some. The table shows approximately 400,000 clones, with 83% occurring only once. Germline assignment: CDR1 LNHDA and CDR2 SQIVND (reference sequence). V lost 0 bases and J lost 4, with 12 bases in between. The CDR3 spans 15 residues. This clonotype was obtained from a person between 18 and 59 years old who received the Ad26.COV2.S COVID-19 vaccine or a placebo. Specimen: peripheral blood, collected in a trial of Ad26.COV2.S vaccine versus placebo. This chain connects TRBV19 to TRBJ1-2; the D gene is possibly TRBD1 (5 bases). CDR3 coding DNA: TGTGCCAGTAGTATAGATCGGTCCAGGGCCTATGGCTACACCTTC. Protein sequence: CASSIDRSRAYGYTF. Filled out from reference TRBV19 and TRBJ1-2, the complete variable domain reads DGGITQSPKYLFRKEGQNVTLSCEQNLNHDAMYWYRQDPGQGLRLIYYSQIVNDFQKGDIAEGYSVSREKKESFPLTVTSAQKNPTAFYLCASSIDRSRAYGYTFGSGTRLTVV.